The 26 T cell receptor beta chains in this list originate from one sample, sequenced in a study of blood T cell repertoires in COVID-19. Sequencing was performed with immunoSEQ multiplex PCR; in TCRdb, only in-frame clones are kept and a portion is missing. The sample carries 100,000 to 150,000 clones, over 75% recorded once. Material for sequencing was peripheral blood. Source of these receptors: a man younger than 45 with COVID-19, enrolled during active disease.

The chain is built from TRBV11-2 and TRBJ2-7, with TRBD2 matching 9 bases. This CDR3 comprises 17 residues. Per the germline V gene, CDR1 is SGHAT and CDR2 is FQNNGV. With 2 bases clipped from V and 0 bases from J, the junction kept 8 bases outside the gene matches. The CDR3 nucleotides read TGTGCCAGCAGCTTATGGGGTTTAGCGGGGGCCTCCTACGAGCAGTACTTC. It yields the protein CASSLWGLAGASYEQYF.

V usage is TRBV18 and J usage is TRBJ2-7; 10 bases line up with TRBD1. The CDR3 contains 15 residues. Per germline, CDR1 KGHSH and CDR2 LQKENI. V trimming: 3 bases; J trimming: 4 bases; junction bases outside the gene matches: 6. CDR3 sequence: CASSPPGQGRYEQYF. In DNA, the CDR3 is TGTGCCAGCTCACCGCCGGGACAGGGGAGGTACGAGCAGTACTTC.

The chain has TRBV19 and TRBJ1-5, with D perhaps TRBD1 (6 bases). The CDR3 sequence is 14 residues long. Trimming removed 4 bases from V and 6 bases from J, with 13 bases in between. Germline values: CDR1 LNHDA, CDR2 SQIVND (reference sequence). CDR3 DNA sequence: TGTGCCAGTAGTACCTGGACAGACGGTCAGCCCCAGCATTTT. Protein product: CASSTWTDGQPQHF. Using reference TRBV19 and TRBJ1-5 for the parts outside the CDR3, the full variable domain is DGGITQSPKYLFRKEGQNVTLSCEQNLNHDAMYWYRQDPGQGLRLIYYSQIVNDFQKGDIAEGYSVSREKKESFPLTVTSAQKNPTAFYLCASSTWTDGQPQHFGDGTRLSIL.

The V gene is TRBV28, the J gene TRBJ1-5; D gene uncertain. V shed 2 bases and J shed 1 base, with 6 bases lying between them. The CDR3 is made up of 14 amino acids. Looked up from germline, CDR1 is MDHEN and CDR2 is SYDVKM. The CDR3 DNA is TGTGCCAGCAGTTTAGGCAGGAGCAATCAGCCCCAGCATTTT. This encodes CASSLGRSNQPQHF.

The J gene is TRBJ2-1, the V gene TRBV4-1; 9 bases line up with TRBD2. Germline V gene lookup returns CDR1 MGHRA and CDR2 YSYEKL. V lost 8 bases to trimming and J lost 4 bases; unmatched junction nucleotides: 21. This CDR3 region has 19 residues. CDR3 DNA sequence: TGCGCCAGCTCCAGGTTGGGGGGACGGGCTAGCGGGAATTACAATGAGCAGTTCTTC. Translating it yields CASSRLGGRASGNYNEQFF.

This clone was picked up a small number of times. J is TRBJ2-3 and V is TRBV6-5; 10 bases are a match to TRBD2. CDR1 MNHEY and CDR2 SVGAGI come from the germline V gene. This CDR3 spans 16 amino acids. J was trimmed by 11 bases and V by 2 bases; bases with no gene match: 13. The CDR3 DNA reads as TGTGCCAGCAGTTACGGGACTGAGCGGGGGGGCCAAATGCAGTATTTT. Residues: CASSYGTERGGQMQYF.

The V call is TRBV6-4, the J call TRBJ1-3; D ambiguous. There are 13 residues in the CDR3. Germline V CDR1 and CDR2: MRHNA, SNTAGT. V lost 10 bases and J lost 1, with 11 bases in between. The CDR3 region is CATTRDSGNTIYF. CDR3 bases: TGTGCCACCACTAGGGATTCTGGAAACACCATATATTTT.

V usage is TRBV28 and J usage is TRBJ1-1; TRBD1 agrees at 7 bases. The CDR3 has 17 residues. CDR1 is MDHEN and CDR2 is SYDVKM in the germline V gene. Trimming cost V 3 bases and J 3 bases; bases outside gene matches: 13. CDR3 in DNA: TGTGCCAGCAGTTTCGCATCCCTCAGGGGGGTGGACACTGAAGCTTTCTTT. As protein: CASSFASLRGVDTEAFF.

The chain employs TRBV6-2 or TRBV6-3 and TRBJ1-5; D is ambiguous. The CDR3 contains 14 residues. Trimming removed 4 bases from V and 1 base from J, with 8 bases in between. CDR1 is MNHEY, CDR2 SVGEGT, per germline. The CDR3 DNA sequence: TGTGCCAGCAGTTCATTGAGGAGCAATCAGCCCCAGCATTTT. This sequence encodes CASSSLRSNQPQHF.

In this sample, this clone turned up once. The chain combines TRBV5-1 with TRBJ2-1; D is possibly TRBD1 (5 bases). Germline CDR1 is SGHRS and CDR2 is YFSETQ. There are 15 residues in the CDR3. Trimming took 4 bases from V and 3 from J, leaving 14 bases between them. The CDR3 sequence: CASSPATRVYNEQFF. CDR3 sequence (DNA): TGCGCCAGCAGCCCAGCCACCAGGGTCTACAATGAGCAGTTCTTC.

The chain carries TRBV29-1 and TRBJ2-1; tentative D call: TRBD2 (6 bases). The length of the CDR3 is 13 residues. Trimming pared 4 bases from V and 4 bases from J, leaving 11 bases between. The V gene's germline CDR1 is SQVTM and CDR2 ANQGSEA. The CDR3 bases are TGCAGCGTTGCGGTAGCGGCATACAATGAGCAGTTCTTC. Translation gives CSVAVAAYNEQFF.

The V and J genes are TRBV11-2 and TRBJ2-1; 7 nucleotides align to TRBD1. The V and J ends lost 3 bases and 9 bases, in that order; junction bases with no gene match: 8. The germline V gene encodes CDR1 SGHAT and CDR2 FQNNGV. This CDR3 has 14 residues. CDR3 nucleotide sequence: TGTGCCAGCAGCTTGAACGTACGGACAGGTGAGCAGTTCTTC. Amino acid sequence: CASSLNVRTGEQFF.

The chain combines TRBV6-6 with TRBJ2-7; perhaps TRBD1 as D (5 bases). The CDR3 loop spans 16 amino acids. Germline loops: CDR1 MNHNY, CDR2 SVGAGI (reference sequence). Trimming left V 2 bases short and J 0 bases short, with 14 bases between. The CDR3 loop reads CASSYGAGVGSYEQYF. CDR3 DNA: TGTGCCAGCAGTTACGGGGCTGGGGTTGGCTCCTACGAGCAGTACTTC.

The chain combines TRBV6-6 with TRBJ2-3; possibly TRBD2 for D (5 bases). The V gene lost 7 bases and the J gene lost 0 bases, with 17 bases spanning the gap. The CDR3 loop spans 16 amino acids. Germline assignment: CDR1 MNHNY and CDR2 SVGAGI (reference sequence). Here the CDR3 reads CASNLIPSGSTDTQYF. For the CDR3, the DNA is TGTGCCAGCAACCTTATCCCCAGCGGTAGCACAGATACGCAGTATTTT.

The chain recombines TRBV5-1 with TRBJ2-3; 9 bases fit TRBD2. Losses at the gene ends were 1 base for V and 1 base for J; bases not matched to a gene: 4. The CDR3 length is 16 residues. CDR1 SGHRS and CDR2 YFSETQ come from the germline V gene. The CDR3 loop is CASSLRLAGRTDTQYF. The DNA of the CDR3 is TGCGCCAGCAGCTTGAGGCTAGCGGGACGCACAGATACGCAGTATTTT.

The V call is TRBV6-5, the J call TRBJ1-2, with a possible D match to TRBD1 (6 bases). The CDR3 contains 16 residues. The germline V and J ends were trimmed by 4 bases and 0 bases, with 15 bases remaining between them. Per germline, CDR1 MNHEY and CDR2 SVGAGI. Here the CDR3 DNA reads TGTGCCAGCAGTTCTTTGTTGGGGACATCTAACTATGGCTACACCTTC. Translating gives CASSSLLGTSNYGYTF.

The chain combines TRBV3-1 (or the pseudogene TRBV3-2) with TRBJ2-5, with D possibly being TRBD1 (5 bases). Per the germline V gene, CDR1 is LGHDT and CDR2 is YNNKEL (reference sequence). V was cut by 1 base and J by 2 bases, with 17 bases left in between. The CDR3 extends over 17 amino acids. DNA of the CDR3: TGTGCCAGCAGCCAAGGGGGCGTTTCGACTCCTCAAGAGACCCAGTACTTC. Translating it yields CASSQGGVSTPQETQYF.

This chain uses TRBV29-1 with TRBJ2-3; D remains unclear. The CDR3 extends over 13 amino acids. The germline CDR1 and CDR2 sequences are SQVTM and ANQGSEA. Trimming removed 4 bases at V and 1 base at J, with 9 bases between. This CDR3 is CSVAMGGTDTQYF. The CDR3 region has the DNA TGCAGCGTTGCGATGGGCGGCACAGATACGCAGTATTTT.

This clone has just a few counts. The chain recombines TRBV4-3 with TRBJ2-2; no definite D call. Germline assignment: CDR1 LGHNA and CDR2 YSLEER. This CDR3 has 15 amino acids. V was trimmed by 2 bases and J by 6 bases, leaving 13 bases between them. The CDR3 nucleotides read TGCGCCAGCAGCCAAACCCGGCAGCGAGCCGGGGAGCTGTTTTTT. Residues: CASSQTRQRAGELFF.

This clone has only one observation. The chain uses TRBV4-3 and TRBJ1-1; maybe TRBD1 (6 bases). The CDR3 contains 15 residues. CDR1 and CDR2 (germline): LGHNA, YSLEER. Trimming left V 3 bases short and J 6 bases short, with 17 bases between. The CDR3 DNA sequence: TGCGCCAGCAGCCACCTTCCAGGGGAGGGTCCTGAAGCTTTCTTT. Its translation: CASSHLPGEGPEAFF.

The chain is built from TRBV3-1 (or the pseudogene TRBV3-2) and TRBJ1-2; no definite D call. CDR3 size: 13 residues. Germline-derived CDR1 and CDR2 are LGHDT and YNNKEL (reference sequence). Trimming took 1 base from V and 5 from J, leaving 8 bases between them. In nucleotides, the CDR3 is TGTGCCAGCAGCCAAGCGAGGAAATATGGCTACACCTTC. It translates to CASSQARKYGYTF.

The rearrangement uses TRBV3-1 (or the pseudogene TRBV3-2) and TRBJ2-3; TRBD2 matches at 7 bases. Germline lookup yields CDR1 LGHDT and CDR2 YNNKEL (reference sequence). The V gene end was trimmed by 4 bases and the J gene end by 2 bases; junction bases not matched to a gene: 6. This CDR3 is built from 15 residues. In DNA, the CDR3 is TGTGCCAGCAGCCCCTCGGCGGGAGTCACAGATACGCAGTATTTT. It encodes CASSPSAGVTDTQYF.

The V and J genes are TRBV7-3 and TRBJ2-3; 8 bases match TRBD1. Trimming took 5 bases from V and 2 from J; bases not matched to a gene: 15. The germline V gene encodes CDR1 SGHTA and CDR2 FQGTGA. The CDR3 is made up of 18 amino acids. CDR3 sequence: CASSLPGQEGSNTDTQYF. For the CDR3, the DNA is TGTGCCAGCAGCCTACCGGGACAGGAGGGTTCTAACACAGATACGCAGTATTTT.

This rearrangement joins TRBV9 to TRBJ1-1; D is ambiguous. V was trimmed by 0 bases and J by 7 bases, leaving 7 bases between them. This CDR3 spans 12 amino acids. Looked up from germline, CDR1 is SGDLS and CDR2 is YYNGEE. CDR3 coding DNA: TGTGCCAGCAGCGTAGTGGAGAATGAAGCTTTCTTT. Translation: CASSVVENEAFF.

This chain uses TRBV6-2 or TRBV6-3 with TRBJ1-1, with D unclear. The V and J ends lost 5 bases and 5 bases respectively, with 15 bases between them. CDR3 length equals 14 residues. Germline CDR1 and CDR2: MNHEY and SVGEGT. CDR3 region: CASSDLQGGTEAFF. The DNA for the CDR3 is TGTGCCAGCAGTGACCTTCAAGGAGGGACTGAAGCTTTCTTT.

V and J are TRBV25-1 and TRBJ1-4, with TRBD1 matching 7 bases. The V gene's germline CDR1 is MGHDK and CDR2 SYGVNS. J lost 5 bases, V lost 1 base, and 4 bases had no gene match. The CDR3 spans 15 residues. The CDR3 loop reads CASSESSTGNEKLFF. The CDR3 bases are TGTGCCAGCAGTGAATCCTCGACAGGGAATGAAAAACTGTTTTTT.